One and the same sample provided the 25 T cell receptor beta chains below, sequenced in a study of T cell responses to AZD1222 COVID-19 vaccine. The protocol was immunoSEQ multiplex PCR, while the TCRdb copy is restricted to in-frame clones and leaves out a portion. The sample holds roughly 80,000 clones; roughly 87% are singletons and the top ten take roughly 11%. The specimen was peripheral blood, collected 28 days after the second AZD1222 dose. These receptors came from an adult who received the AZD1222 COVID-19 vaccine.

The chain couples TRBV7-2 to TRBJ1-3, with D unclear. Between the trimmed V and J ends, which lost 2 bases and 8 bases, there was a span of 16 bases. Germline V gene sequence: CDR1 SGHTA, CDR2 FQGNSA. CDR3 size: 15 residues. The CDR3 loop reads CASSLTWISEDTIYF. For the CDR3, the DNA is TGTGCCAGCAGCTTAACTTGGATATCCGAGGACACCATATATTTT.

The V and J genes are TRBV9 and TRBJ2-7; D is undetermined. Germline V gene sequence: CDR1 SGDLS, CDR2 YYNGEE. With 3 bases removed from V and 6 bases from J, the gap between germline ends came to 16 bases. This CDR3 spans 14 amino acids. The DNA for the CDR3 is TGTGCCAGCAGCGCAACCTCCGGACGGACCGAGCAGTACTTC. This encodes CASSATSGRTEQYF.

V usage is TRBV28 and J usage is TRBJ2-2; TRBD1 is a possible D gene (6 bases). Trimming cost V 2 bases and J 7 bases, with 11 bases left between them. Germline V gives CDR1 MDHEN, CDR2 SYDVKM. This CDR3 contains 14 residues. For the CDR3, the DNA is TGTGCCAGCAGTTTACACATACAGGGCGGGGAGCTGTTTTTT. Protein sequence: CASSLHIQGGELFF.

CDR3: CASAKEAAIYGYTF. The DNA of the CDR3 is TGTGCCAGCGCCAAGGAGGCAGCTATCTATGGCTACACCTTC. The gene calls are TRBV11-1 and TRBJ1-2; D gene uncertain. This CDR3 is built from 14 residues. V lost 8 bases and J lost 4, with 17 bases in between. From germline, CDR1 is SGHAT and CDR2 FQDESV (reference sequence).

The chain has TRBV5-6 and TRBJ2-1, with 10 bases aligning to TRBD2. The CDR3 has 17 amino acids. Unmatched junction bases numbered 12, after V lost 1 base and J lost 8 bases. The germline gives CDR1 SGHDT, CDR2 YYEEEE. As DNA, the CDR3 is TGTGCCAGCAGCTTGATTCGTGAAAGCGGGGGGGCCCATGAGCAGTTCTTC. This gives the protein CASSLIRESGGAHEQFF.

V gene TRBV11-1 combines with J gene TRBJ2-1, with TRBD2 as a possible D gene (6 bases). Looked up from germline, CDR1 is SGHAT and CDR2 is FQDESV (reference sequence). Trimming cost V 8 bases and J 4 bases, with 18 bases left between them. The CDR3 runs 15 residues. CDR3 sequence: CASGVAGPTYNEQFF. DNA for the CDR3: TGTGCCAGCGGTGTGGCGGGACCCACATACAATGAGCAGTTCTTC. Based on the CDR3 plus reference TRBV11-1 and TRBJ2-1, the full variable domain is EAEVAQSPRYKITEKSQAVAFWCDPISGHATLYWYRQILGQGPELLVQFQDESVVDDSQLPKDRFSAERLKGVDSTLKIQPAELGDSAMYLCASGVAGPTYNEQFFGPGTRLTVL.

The chain links TRBV6-5 to TRBJ1-6; D gene unclear. V was cut by 2 bases and J by 9 bases, with 5 bases left in between. The CDR3 is 12 amino acids. The germline gives CDR1 MNHEY, CDR2 SVGAGI. The CDR3 loop is CASSYRGSPLHF. The CDR3 DNA is TGTGCCAGCAGTTACAGAGGTTCACCCCTCCACTTT.

The chain recombines TRBV7-3 with TRBJ2-1; D is unresolved. The CDR3 runs 12 residues. V was clipped by 5 bases and J by 5 bases, with 7 bases between them. Per germline, CDR1 SGHTA and CDR2 FQGTGA. CDR3 loop: CASSPANNEQFF. CDR3 coding DNA: TGTGCCAGCAGCCCGGCTAACAATGAGCAGTTCTTC.

The J gene is TRBJ2-5, the V gene TRBV5-1; the match to TRBD2 covers 11 bases. The CDR3 has 20 amino acids. The J segment lost 5 bases and the V segment lost 0 bases, leaving 18 bases of the junction unmatched. The germline V gene encodes CDR1 SGHRS and CDR2 YFSETQ. Written as DNA, the CDR3 is TGCGCCAGCAGCTTGGAGCTGTTGCCTAGCGGGGGGTGGAAGGTGGAGACCCAGTACTTC. Its translation: CASSLELLPSGGWKVETQYF.

V is TRBV7-2 and J is TRBJ1-6; possibly TRBD1 for D (5 bases). Germline-derived CDR1 and CDR2 are SGHTA and FQGNSA. V was shortened by 2 bases and J by 7 bases, with 12 bases between the two germline ends. The CDR3 runs 15 residues. The DNA for the CDR3 is TGTGCCAGCAGCTTAAGGGACGGAGCCAATTCACCCCTCCACTTT. It is translated as CASSLRDGANSPLHF.

J is TRBJ2-2 and V is TRBV6-6; 7 nucleotides line up with TRBD1. CDR1 MNHNY and CDR2 SVGAGI come from the germline V gene (reference sequence). The CDR3 loop spans 15 amino acids. J lost 1 base, V lost 6 bases, and 5 bases had no gene match. In nucleotides, the CDR3 is TGTGCCAGCAGCAGACGACAGGGGAACACCGGGGAGCTGTTTTTT. It codes for CASSRRQGNTGELFF.

This clone was seen just once. The genes are TRBV5-1 and TRBJ2-3; no firm D call. Trimming took 1 base from V and 4 from J, leaving 10 bases between them. The germline V gene has CDR1 SGHRS and CDR2 YFSETQ. CDR3 length equals 14 residues. The CDR3 bases are TGCGCCAGCAGCTTGTCCCCATTGCCAGATACGCAGTATTTT. Amino acid sequence: CASSLSPLPDTQYF. Drawing the rest from reference TRBV5-1 and TRBJ2-3, the complete variable domain is KAGVTQTPRYLIKTRGQQVTLSCSPISGHRSVSWYQQTPGQGLQFLFEYFSETQRNKGNFPGRFSGRQFSNSRSEMNVSTLELGDSALYLCASSLSPLPDTQYFGPGTRLTVL.

This rearrangement joins TRBV21-1 to TRBJ1-1. TRBV21-1 corresponds to a pseudogene. The CDR3 is 15 amino acids. CDR3 nucleotides: TGTGCCAGCAGCAAAAAGGAGGCGAAGGACACTGAAGCTTTCTTT. This gives the protein CASSKKEAKDTEAFF.

This chain links TRBV19 with TRBJ1-2, with 7 positions matching TRBD1. With V trimmed by 3 bases and J by 7 bases, 5 bases remained unmatched. Germline CDR1 and CDR2: LNHDA and SQIVND (reference sequence). The length of the CDR3 is 13 residues. CDR3 bases: TGTGCCAGTAGTATTGAGGGGGCGGCTGGCTACACCTTC. Translating it yields CASSIEGAAGYTF.

The V call is TRBV5-1, the J call TRBJ2-3, with TRBD2 matching over 11 bases. J was trimmed by 5 bases and V by 2 bases; bases with no gene match: 4. CDR3 length: 15 residues. Germline lookup yields CDR1 SGHRS and CDR2 YFSETQ. CDR3 amino acids: CASSFSGGAEDTQYF. CDR3 sequence (DNA): TGCGCCAGCAGCTTTAGCGGGGGGGCGGAAGATACGCAGTATTTT. Drawing the rest from reference TRBV5-1 and TRBJ2-3, the complete variable domain is KAGVTQTPRYLIKTRGQQVTLSCSPISGHRSVSWYQQTPGQGLQFLFEYFSETQRNKGNFPGRFSGRQFSNSRSEMNVSTLELGDSALYLCASSFSGGAEDTQYFGPGTRLTVL.

The chain carries TRBV6-5 and TRBJ1-5, with unresolved D. The germline V gene encodes CDR1 MNHEY and CDR2 SVGAGI. Trimming removed 5 bases at V and 9 bases at J, with 17 bases between. The CDR3 is 14 amino acids. In nucleotides, the CDR3 is TGTGCCAGCAGTCGAGATCCTGGGGTGCGGCCCCAGCATTTT. Translated, it gives CASSRDPGVRPQHF.

The rearrangement joins TRBV6-5 to TRBJ1-2; D is uncertain. The CDR3 loop spans 13 amino acids. The germline V gene encodes CDR1 MNHEY and CDR2 SVGAGI. V was pared by 4 bases and J by 8 bases, with 14 bases between. In nucleotides, the CDR3 is TGTGCCAGCAGTTTTCAGGCCGCGGGCGGCTACACCTTC. Translating it yields CASSFQAAGGYTF.

Note on this clone: Other DNA sequences within the sample encode an identical CDR3. This sequence joins TRBV24-1 and TRBJ2-5; the D call may be TRBD1 or TRBD2 (6 bases each). Trimming took 5 bases from V and 2 from J, leaving 11 bases between them. This CDR3 comprises 14 residues. Germline assignment: CDR1 KGHDR and CDR2 SFDVKD. The CDR3 region is CATSARGPQETQYF. CDR3 DNA sequence: TGTGCCACCAGTGCCCGGGGGCCGCAAGAGACCCAGTACTTC.

This clone was counted only a few times. The same CDR3 is also encoded by other DNA sequences in this sample. V is TRBV4-3 and J is TRBJ1-1; D perhaps matches TRBD1 (6 bases). Trimming removed 1 base from V and 5 bases from J, with 11 bases in between. The CDR3 contains 14 residues. Looked up from germline, CDR1 is LGHNA and CDR2 is YSLEER. CDR3 DNA sequence: TGCGCCAGCAGCCAAGGAAAGGGGGGGACTGAAGCTTTCTTT. Translated, it gives CASSQGKGGTEAFF.

The chain has TRBV7-2 and TRBJ2-1; unclear D gene. Germline CDR1 and CDR2: SGHTA and FQGNSA. The germline V and J ends were trimmed by 5 bases and 10 bases, with 12 bases remaining between them. The CDR3 has 12 residues. The CDR3 protein is CASSERTQEQFF. The CDR3, as DNA: TGTGCCAGCAGCGAAAGGACCCAGGAGCAGTTCTTC. Full variable domain (remainder filled in from reference TRBV7-2 and TRBJ2-1): GAGVSQSPSNKVTEKGKDVELRCDPISGHTALYWYRQSLGQGLEFLIYFQGNSAPDKSGLPSDRFSAERTGGSVSTLTIQRTQQEDSAVYLCASSERTQEQFFGPGTRLTVL.

The chain joins TRBV25-1 to TRBJ1-4; D gene ambiguous. The CDR3 is 16 amino acids. Germline CDR1 and CDR2: MGHDK and SYGVNS. V shed 4 bases and J shed 0 bases, with 12 bases lying between them. CDR3 DNA sequence: TGTGCCAGCAGTGGGAGAAGACTAGCAACTAATGAAAAACTGTTTTTT. The encoded protein is CASSGRRLATNEKLFF. Complete variable domain (other parts from reference TRBV25-1 and TRBJ1-4): EADIYQTPRYLVIGTGKKITLECSQTMGHDKMYWYQQDPGMELHLIHYSYGVNSTEKGDLSSESTVSRIRTEHFPLTLESARPSHTSQYLCASSGRRLATNEKLFFGSGTQLSVL.

The V gene is TRBV28, the J gene TRBJ2-5; D might be TRBD1 (8 bases). The length of the CDR3 is 15 residues. V was pared by 5 bases and J by 4 bases, with 17 bases between. The germline CDR1 and CDR2 sequences are MDHEN and SYDVKM. The CDR3 sequence is CASSTWTGRAETQYF. In DNA form, the CDR3 reads TGTGCCAGCAGTACCTGGACAGGGAGGGCAGAGACCCAGTACTTC. The whole variable domain, remainder taken from reference TRBV28 and TRBJ2-5, is DVKVTQSSRYLVKRTGEKVFLECVQDMDHENMFWYRQDPGLGLRLIYFSYDVKMKEKGDIPEGYSVSREKKERFSLILESASTNQTSMYLCASSTWTGRAETQYFGPGTRLLVL.

This clone was found once. The chain is built from TRBV2 and TRBJ2-5; D is ambiguous. The germline V and J ends were trimmed by 7 bases and 2 bases, with 14 bases remaining between them. Germline CDR1 reads SNHLY; CDR2 reads FYNNEI. This CDR3 is 14 amino acids long. The CDR3 DNA is TGTGCCAGCACCGTATCCTGGAATCAAGAGACCCAGTACTTC. This sequence encodes CASTVSWNQETQYF.

The V call is TRBV4-3, the J call TRBJ2-1, with unresolved D. The germline V gene encodes CDR1 LGHNA and CDR2 YSLEER. The CDR3 has 13 residues. V dropped 4 bases and J dropped 2 bases, with 6 bases sitting between them. The CDR3 DNA reads as TGCGCCAGCAGCCCCTCCACCTACAATGAGCAGTTCTTC. Translated, it gives CASSPSTYNEQFF.

The chain employs TRBV25-1 and TRBJ2-3, with D perhaps TRBD2 (5 bases). This CDR3 is built from 12 residues. The germline CDR1 and CDR2 sequences are MGHDK and SYGVNS. Trimming shortened V by 8 bases and J by 3 bases, and 9 bases separated the two germline ends. The chain's CDR3 is CASRTGTDTQYF. In DNA, the CDR3 is TGTGCCAGCCGGACTGGGACAGATACGCAGTATTTT.